This note documents a single TCR beta chain sequence. This clonotype was detected ten times or more. Its antigen remains undetermined. One base away there is no much larger clone; base qualities are not given. The treatment or condition label of this sample denotes: roughly nine-day PBMC culture with coronavirus spike peptide pools or control peptides (ViraFEST assay). To expand antigen-specific T cells with peptide pools and then pick out the expanded clonotypes through TCR sequencing, the study relied on the ViraFEST assay. The convalescent patients' positive SARS-CoV-2 PCR tests fell between March and December 2020, which was before the Alpha, Beta and Delta variants emerged in the United States. Each well held 2.2 million or so PBMCs cultured with roughly 10 ug/ml peptide pools in IMDM containing approximately 5% human AB serum and 9 to 10 IU/ml IL-2. On days 3 and 7, half of the culture medium was replaced with fresh IL-2-containing medium. Once the cells had been in culture for less than 12 days, the EasySep CD4+ T cell isolation kit was used to isolate CD4+ T cells by negative selection. PBMCs were separated from whole blood using Ficoll-Paque Plus gradient centrifugation and then either used fresh or cryopreserved at -140C. Triplicate wells were generally used for each culture condition.

This sample stems from a study of vaccination and CD4 T cells after COVID-19 (dated by TCRdb to 2022 to 2024). Concerning the study at large: SARS-CoV-2 positivity had been established in the convalescent patients by nasal swab PCR, and mild disease was recorded in nine of these patients and severe disease in one. In the convalescent cohort there were six males and four females, among whom were two Hispanic individuals, seven Caucasians, two Asians and one multiracial person. Each participant got two doses of either the Pfizer-BioNTech BNT162b2 vaccine (n=8) or the Moderna mRNA-1273 vaccine (n=2). Post-COVID blood samples from convalescent patients were collected a median of 101 days after diagnosis, with a range of 35 to 161 days. Post-vaccine blood samples were collected a median of around 70 days after the second vaccine dose, ranging from roughly 12 to 250 days. Culture stimuli were overlapping spike peptide pools from SARS-CoV-2 and from the common cold coronaviruses HCoV-NL63, HCoV-OC43 and HCoV-229E. In control cultures, a CEFX viral epitope pool was used as positive control, an HIV-1 Nef peptide pool was used as negative control, or no peptide was added. In 10 COVID-19 convalescent patients and several infection-naive healthy vaccine recipients, the spike-specific CD4+ TCR repertoire before mRNA vaccination was compared with the repertoire after mRNA vaccination. Broad study findings and their caveats: Among convalescent patients, a median 86.3% of the SARS-CoV-2-reactive clones seen after vaccination appeared only after vaccination, which suggests priming specific to the vaccine. The median number of SARS-CoV-2-reactive clonotypes rose from fewer than 25 after infection to a few dozen after vaccination, but the change was not significant. Of the vaccine-specific clones in convalescent patients, 304 of 307, or nearly all, reacted only to SARS-CoV-2 spike and did not cross-react with common cold coronaviruses. Relatively few convalescent patients were included in the study, and early timepoints after natural infection were not analyzed.

The library relied on PCR. TCR sequencing of DNA from cultured CD4+ T cells used the Oncomine TCR Beta short-read assay at the Johns Hopkins FTIC core. The QIAamp micro DNA kit was used to extract genomic DNA from the cultured CD4+ T cells. Oncomine TCR Beta libraries from cultured CD4+ T cells were pooled using unique dual indexes and sequenced on an Illumina iSeq 100. Under the source paper's analysis protocol: Non-productive sequences were filtered out, and CDR3s that did not start with C, did not end with F or W, or were shorter than 7 amino acids were discarded. The MANAFEST web application identified antigen-specific clonotypes by comparing peptide-stimulated wells against reference wells and other culture wells. To be called positive, a clone needed an FDR below 0.05, an odds ratio above 5, and a productive frequency above 0.1% in at least two of three replicate wells. Clonotypes that were significantly expanded in both SARS-CoV-2 spike wells and at least one common cold coronavirus spike condition were defined as cross-reactive. CDR3 homology was assessed with Levenshtein distances (stringdist) and unrooted phylogenetic trees (ape) in R version 3.6.1. Clones were called with MiXCR by TCRdb after fastp trimmed the public reads at Q25, and only in-frame beta chains were retained. Every entry covers one CDR3 protein and lists the most common genes and DNA from its rows. TCRdb assigned the V and J calls; the authors' analysis was not used. Counted in this sample were thousands of distinct CDR3 sequences; about 19% of them appeared once. Of the sample, roughly 9.2% is held by the ten largest clones.

The CDR3, cysteine through phenylalanine, is 14 amino acids long. This entry keeps only the CDR3 DNA: 42 bases, framed from base 1. V loses 5 bases, J loses 6 bases, and the germline ends lie 15 bases apart. The germline V gene encodes CDR1 MNHNS and CDR2 SASEGT. This sequence uses TRBV6-1 and TRBJ2-3, with TRBD2 perhaps the D gene, on 6 matching bases. This clonotype was sampled from a human donor who had recovered from COVID-19. The sequenced sample was CD4+ T cells from blood, cultured in vitro, obtained after SARS-CoV-2 vaccination. The encoded CDR3 is CASSKVGTWDTQYF. The DNA is as follows: TGTGCCAGCAGTAAGGTTGGGACTTGGGATACGCAGTATTTT.